A selection of T cell receptor beta chains follows, all from one sample in a study of identical twins. TCRdb itself ran the 5' RACE reads through MiXCR, one entry per CDR3 protein. The data contain some 1,700,000 distinct CDR3 sequences, around a third of them singletons. The specimen was cord blood. Source of these receptors: a newborn girl in good health. The CDR3 runs from the conserved cysteine through the conserved F or W. The D gene is left open where the match is weak. The size field is filled for only some rows; it gives once, few, many or a size class.

cdr3_aa	cdr3_nt	d_call	clone_size	v_call	j_call
CASSYSGQGARNSPLHF	TGTGCCAGCAGTTACTCGGGACAGGGGGCGCGAAATTCACCCCTCCACTTT	TRBD1	.	TRBV6-5	TRBJ1-6
CSARGGTGHEKLFF	TGCAGTGCTAGGGGCGGAACAGGGCACGAAAAACTGTTTTTT	.	.	TRBV20-1	TRBJ1-4
CASSYATVNEKLFF	TGTGCCAGCAGCTATGCGACAGTTAATGAAAAACTGTTTTTT	.	few	TRBV7-9	TRBJ1-4
CASSFSVVKNIQYF	TGTGCCAGCAGTTTTAGCGTCGTGAAAAACATTCAGTACTTC	.	.	TRBV6-1	TRBJ2-4
CSARLAGLEGEQFF	TGCAGTGCTCGACTAGCGGGTTTAGAGGGTGAGCAGTTCTTC	TRBD2	.	TRBV20-1	TRBJ2-1
CSAGRGSGGAEDTQYF	TGCAGTGCTGGAAGAGGTAGCGGGGGGGCCGAAGATACGCAGTATTTT	TRBD2	few	TRBV20-1	TRBJ2-3
CASSLGSTGTEAFF	TGTGCCAGCAGCTTAGGATCTACAGGGACTGAAGCTTTCTTT	.	.	TRBV7-2	TRBJ1-1
CSARSRDRHPDTQYF	TGCAGTGCTAGATCCCGGGACAGGCACCCAGATACGCAGTATTTT	TRBD1	many	TRBV20-1	TRBJ2-3
CASRTATHEQYF	TGTGCCAGCAGGACGGCAACCCACGAGCAGTACTTC	.	once	TRBV27	TRBJ2-7
CASNLLAGSYGYTF	TGCGCCAGCAACTTGCTGGCGGGGTCTTATGGCTACACCTTC	.	.	TRBV5-1	TRBJ1-2
CASSDGGTGANVLTF	TGTGCCAGCAGTGACGGCGGGACTGGGGCCAACGTCCTGACTTTC	.	few	TRBV25-1	TRBJ2-6
CASSLEPRTSTDTHYF	TGTGCCAGCAGTTTGGAGCCGCGGACGAGCACAGATACGCACTATTTT	.	.	TRBV6-6	TRBJ2-3
CATSDPGQTPDTQYF	TGTGCCACCAGTGATCCCGGACAGACCCCAGATACGCAGTATTTT	.	.	TRBV24-1	TRBJ2-3
CATSLTSGRTNEQYF	TGTGCCACCAGCCTGACTAGCGGGAGGACCAATGAGCAGTACTTC	TRBD2	few	TRBV24-1	TRBJ2-5
CASSMAGLAYEQYF	TGTGCCAGCAGTATGGCGGGACTAGCCTACGAGCAGTACTTC	TRBD2	.	TRBV12-3/TRBV12-4	TRBJ2-7
CASSVGTGVEQFF	TGTGCCAGCAGTGTAGGGACAGGGGTTGAGCAGTTCTTC	TRBD1	.	TRBV27	TRBJ2-1
CSAGAGSSYNSPLHF	TGCAGTGCTGGGGCAGGGAGCTCCTATAATTCACCCCTCCACTTT	.	few	TRBV20-1	TRBJ1-6
CASSFQDRGQPQHF	TGTGCCAGCAGTTTCCAGGACAGGGGTCAGCCCCAGCATTTT	TRBD1	few	TRBV28	TRBJ1-5
CASSLEPTTNEQFF	TGTGCCAGCAGCTTAGAACCGACAACCAATGAGCAGTTCTTC	.	.	TRBV7-8	TRBJ2-1
CASSYRMGGYTF	TGTGCCAGCAGTTACAGGATGGGAGGCTACACCTTC	.	few	TRBV6-6	TRBJ1-2
CASRLSGGGTDTQYF	TGTGCCAGCAGGTTGAGCGGGGGCGGGACAGATACGCAGTATTTT	TRBD2	few	TRBV12-3/TRBV12-4	TRBJ2-3